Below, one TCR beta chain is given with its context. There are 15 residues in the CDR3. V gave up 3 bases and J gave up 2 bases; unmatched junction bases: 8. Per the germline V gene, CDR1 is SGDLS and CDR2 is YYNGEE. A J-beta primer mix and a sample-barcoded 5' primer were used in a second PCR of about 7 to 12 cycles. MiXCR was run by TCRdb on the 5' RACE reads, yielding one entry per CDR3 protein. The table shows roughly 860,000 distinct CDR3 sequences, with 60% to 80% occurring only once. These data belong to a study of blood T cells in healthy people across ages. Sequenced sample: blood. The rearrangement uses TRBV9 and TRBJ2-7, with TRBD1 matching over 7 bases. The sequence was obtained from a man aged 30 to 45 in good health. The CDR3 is CASSATPGQPYEQYF. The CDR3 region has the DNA TGTGCCAGCAGCGCCACTCCGGGACAGCCCTACGAGCAGTACTTC. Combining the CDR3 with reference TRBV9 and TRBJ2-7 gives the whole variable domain DSGVTQTPKHLITATGQRVTLRCSPRSGDLSVYWYQQSLDQGLQFLIQYYNGEERAKGNILERFSAQQFPDLHSELNLSSLELGDSALYFCASSATPGQPYEQYFGPGTRLTVT.